This T cell receptor (beta chain) was captured in a study of cytomegalovirus exposure and HLA in healthy donors. CDR3 length equals 14 residues. V was cut by 1 base and J by 9 bases, with 12 bases left in between. Germline V gene data show CDR1 as SNHLY and CDR2 as FYNNEI. TCRdb's copy holds only in-frame clones and misses some; the assay was immunoSEQ multiplex PCR. Seen here are 55,000 to 70,000 clones, just under 95% observed once, and the top ten hold approximately 2.5%. The donors were members of the validation cohort, which comprised roughly 120 subjects and was separate from the first cohort of more than 500 subjects.

Sequencing was carried out using PBMCs. The sequence came from a man in his late teens or twenties in good health and CMV-seronegative. The J gene is TRBJ2-2, the V gene TRBV2; the D gene is possibly TRBD2 (5 bases). In nucleotides, the CDR3 is TGTGCCAGCAGTGAAGTGGAGTGGGAGAGGGAGCTGTTTTTT. Translated: CASSEVEWERELFF.